The clone carrying this T cell receptor (beta chain) was detected many times. Its matching antigen is unknown. This CDR3 region has 12 residues. V lost 1 base, J lost 10 bases, and 5 bases lay in between. This entry comes from a study of human T cells and chemical hapten exposure. Sample time point: patch test 1, 2 weeks after DPC sensitization. Treatment described: therapeutic diphenylcyclopropenone sensitization with weekly scalp DPC. Study-level results: Compared to controls, expanded TCRs made significantly more large clusters of similar CDR3s. Patch test score was positively correlated with the counts of PT1 expanded TCRs.

TCRdb fed the RACE reads into MiXCR, producing one record per CDR3 protein. The profile covers more than 55,000 distinct CDR3 sequences, with roughly 9.2% appearing a single time and approximately 3% taken by the ten largest. The receptor was derived from a woman in her 40s with alopecia areata. Some clones in this sample may be carry-over from other donors' samples. Sequencing used whole blood, obtained in connection with sensitization to the hapten diphenylcyclopropenone (DPC). The rearrangement uses TRBV12-3 or TRBV12-4 and TRBJ1-6, with D unresolved. As DNA, the CDR3 is TGTGCCAGCAGTTTAGGTGCGTCACCCCTCCACTTT. It codes for CASSLGASPLHF.